One and the same sample provided the 31 T cell receptor beta chains below, sequenced in a study of blood T cell repertoires in COVID-19. TCRdb's copy holds only in-frame clones and misses some; the assay was immunoSEQ multiplex PCR. In the table there are 200,000 to 300,000 clones, 83% of which are singletons. The sequencing input was PBMCs or T cells enriched from blood (not recorded which). The receptor source for this set is a woman aged 40 to 55 who had been exposed to COVID-19.

V and J are TRBV25-1 and TRBJ2-2; possibly TRBD2 for D (6 bases). The CDR3 is 16 amino acids. The V gene lost 1 base and the J gene lost 2 bases, with 11 bases spanning the gap. Germline CDR1 reads MGHDK; CDR2 reads SYGVNS. The CDR3 sequence: CASSELISGNTGELFF. DNA of the CDR3: TGTGCCAGCAGTGAATTGATTAGCGGCAACACCGGGGAGCTGTTTTTT.

DNA for the CDR3: TGTGCCAGCAGCCAAGACCCCCAGAACTATGGCTACACCTTC. Translated: CASSQDPQNYGYTF. V and J are TRBV3-1 (or the pseudogene TRBV3-2) and TRBJ1-2; D not resolved. Looked up from germline, CDR1 is LGHDT and CDR2 is YNNKEL (reference sequence). This CDR3 region has 14 residues. V was pared by 0 bases and J by 2 bases, with 7 bases between.

The chain recombines TRBV19 with TRBJ2-3, with D tentatively TRBD1 (6 bases). The length of the CDR3 is 13 residues. The V end lost 10 bases, the J end lost 2 bases, and 13 bases lay between the germline ends. Germline V gene lookup returns CDR1 LNHDA and CDR2 SQIVND (reference sequence). The CDR3 DNA reads as TGTGCCACTCGGGACACTAACACAGATACGCAGTATTTT. Translated, it gives CATRDTNTDTQYF. Filled out from reference TRBV19 and TRBJ2-3, the complete variable domain reads DGGITQSPKYLFRKEGQNVTLSCEQNLNHDAMYWYRQDPGQGLRLIYYSQIVNDFQKGDIAEGYSVSREKKESFPLTVTSAQKNPTAFYLCATRDTNTDTQYFGPGTRLTVL.

This chain connects TRBV18 to TRBJ2-3; D is possibly TRBD2 (5 bases). The V gene lost 6 bases and the J gene lost 4 bases, with 11 bases spanning the gap. CDR1 is KGHSH, CDR2 LQKENI, per germline. The CDR3 extends over 13 amino acids. The chain's CDR3 is CASSLEEADTQYF. The CDR3 region has the DNA TGTGCCAGCTCCCTCGAGGAGGCAGATACGCAGTATTTT.

This chain uses TRBV6-2 or TRBV6-3 with TRBJ2-3; the match to TRBD2 covers 9 bases. With 4 bases clipped from V and 5 bases from J, the junction kept 10 bases outside the gene matches. CDR3 length: 16 amino acids. Germline CDR1 MNHEY, CDR2 SVGEGT. The CDR3 sequence is CASSFWGGGALDTQYF. CDR3 in DNA: TGTGCCAGCAGTTTCTGGGGCGGGGGGGCACTAGATACGCAGTATTTT.

This sequence joins TRBV24-1 and TRBJ2-1, with 11 bases fitting TRBD2. V dropped 4 bases and J dropped 5; count of bases not matched to a gene: 3. The CDR3 is 15 residues long. Germline CDR1 KGHDR, CDR2 SFDVKD. CDR3 in DNA: TGTGCCACCAGTGAGGCTAGCGGGGGGCACAATGAGCAGTTCTTC. It specifies CATSEASGGHNEQFF.

The chain couples TRBV5-1 to TRBJ1-1; D perhaps matches TRBD1 (5 bases). Per the germline V gene, CDR1 is SGHRS and CDR2 is YFSETQ. CDR3 size: 14 residues. V was pared by 2 bases and J by 1 base, with 9 bases between. The CDR3 nucleotides are TGCGCCAGCAGCTTTTTAACAGGGAACACTGAAGCTTTCTTT. It is translated as CASSFLTGNTEAFF.

V is TRBV10-1 and J is TRBJ1-2; 8 nucleotides line up with TRBD1. Germline assignment: CDR1 WNHNN and CDR2 SYGVQD (reference sequence). V shed 6 bases, J shed 4 bases, and the junction held 10 bases outside the gene matches. This CDR3 region has 15 residues. The CDR3 sequence: CASRQVRGPPYGYTF. The CDR3 DNA reads TGCGCCAGCAGACAAGTCAGGGGGCCTCCCTATGGCTACACCTTC.

Note on this clone: The identical CDR3 is also encoded by other nucleotide sequences in the sample. The chain links TRBV18 to TRBJ1-4; a weak D match, TRBD1 (5 bases). The CDR3 runs to 15 residues. CDR1 is KGHSH, CDR2 LQKENI, per germline. The V end was cut by 1 base, the J end by 5 bases, with 11 bases between. For the CDR3, the DNA is TGTGCCAGCTCACCACGGGGACTATTCAATGAAAAACTGTTTTTT. Its protein product is CASSPRGLFNEKLFF.

The gene calls are TRBV10-3 and TRBJ1-5; TRBD1 aligns across 8 bases. V trimming: 10 bases; J trimming: 5 bases; junction bases outside the gene matches: 7. Germline lookup yields CDR1 ENHRY and CDR2 SYGVKD. This CDR3 spans 13 amino acids. The CDR3 DNA is TGTGCCACCGCGGACAGGGCGGATCAGCCCCAGCATTTT. Its translation is CATADRADQPQHF.

This chain uses TRBV4-1 with TRBJ2-3, with TRBD2 matching over 8 bases. Trimming removed 4 bases from V and 6 bases from J; junction bases left unmatched: 15. There are 17 residues in the CDR3. Germline V gives CDR1 MGHRA, CDR2 YSYEKL. CDR3 region: CASSPRTSLTGLDTQYF. CDR3 DNA sequence: TGCGCCAGCAGCCCCCGGACTAGCCTGACGGGGCTGGATACGCAGTATTTT.

The rearrangement joins TRBV18 to TRBJ2-6; possible D gene TRBD2, 5 bases. Germline-derived CDR1 and CDR2 are KGHSH and LQKENI. Between the trimmed V and J ends, which lost 1 base and 6 bases, there was a span of 13 bases. CDR3 size: 16 residues. As DNA, the CDR3 is TGTGCCAGCTCACCACAGGAGGTTCTGGAGGCCAACGTCCTGACTTTC. This sequence encodes CASSPQEVLEANVLTF.

This clone was seen just once. The rearrangement joins TRBV29-1 to TRBJ1-2, with a weak D call TRBD1 (6 bases). The CDR3 runs to 13 residues. The germline V gene encodes CDR1 SQVTM and CDR2 ANQGSEA. V was cut by 5 bases and J by 2 bases, with 12 bases left in between. The CDR3 DNA follows: TGCAGCGTTTCCGGGACAACCAACTATGGCTACACCTTC. Its protein product is CSVSGTTNYGYTF.

This rearrangement joins TRBV6-6 to TRBJ2-3; TRBD2 matches at 7 bases. The V and J ends lost 10 bases and 12 bases, in that order; junction bases with no gene match: 13. Germline V CDR1 and CDR2: MNHNY, SVGAGI (reference sequence). This CDR3 contains 12 residues. The CDR3 nucleotides read TGTGCCACCTCGGGCAAGCGGGGAAATCAGTATTTT. As protein: CATSGKRGNQYF.

This clone was recorded only once. The rearrangement uses TRBV4-2 and TRBJ1-2; D perhaps matches TRBD1 (5 bases). The CDR3 is 15 residues long. The germline CDR1 and CDR2 sequences are LGHNA and YNFKEQ. V was trimmed by 1 base and J by 1 base, leaving 10 bases between them. The CDR3 DNA reads as TGTGCCAGCAGCCAAGGGGCAGGGCTTAACTATGGCTACACCTTC. This encodes CASSQGAGLNYGYTF.

The chain carries TRBV5-1 and TRBJ2-5; D possibly corresponds to TRBD1 (6 bases). Trimming removed 1 base at V and 2 bases at J, with 12 bases between. The CDR3 has 15 amino acids. The germline CDR1 and CDR2 sequences are SGHRS and YFSETQ. The CDR3 DNA reads TGCGCCAGCAGCTTGTTGACAGGCGATCAAGAGACCCAGTACTTC. It encodes CASSLLTGDQETQYF. Full variable domain (outside the CDR3, taken from reference TRBV5-1 and TRBJ2-5): KAGVTQTPRYLIKTRGQQVTLSCSPISGHRSVSWYQQTPGQGLQFLFEYFSETQRNKGNFPGRFSGRQFSNSRSEMNVSTLELGDSALYLCASSLLTGDQETQYFGPGTRLLVL.

The V gene is TRBV5-1, the J gene TRBJ2-3, with 13 bases fitting TRBD2. CDR3 length equals 16 residues. Germline loops: CDR1 SGHRS, CDR2 YFSETQ. V lost 3 bases, J lost 4 bases, and 5 bases stayed unmatched. In DNA form, the CDR3 reads TGCGCCAGCAGCTGGACTAGCGGGGGAGCCTCAGATACGCAGTATTTT. Its translation: CASSWTSGGASDTQYF.

The chain combines TRBV18 with TRBJ1-5; 7 nucleotides line up with TRBD1. CDR1 and CDR2 from the germline V gene are KGHSH and LQKENI. This CDR3 is built from 15 residues. V shed 4 bases, J shed 6 bases, and the junction held 9 bases outside the gene matches. The CDR3 spells CASSRQDRDAQPQHF. CDR3 sequence (DNA): TGTGCCAGCTCACGACAAGACAGGGATGCTCAGCCCCAGCATTTT.

This clone was found once. The gene calls are TRBV12-5 and TRBJ2-2, with D possibly being TRBD1 (6 bases). This CDR3 comprises 15 residues. CDR1 and CDR2 (germline): LGHNT, FRNRAP. Trimming shortened V by 3 bases and J by 2 bases, and 10 bases separated the two germline ends. CDR3: CASGFLQGNTGELFF. The CDR3 DNA reads as TGTGCTAGTGGTTTTTTACAGGGAAACACCGGGGAGCTGTTTTTT.

The chain joins TRBV9 to TRBJ1-2, with D hard to call. The germline V gene has CDR1 SGDLS and CDR2 YYNGEE. The CDR3 has 11 residues. Trimming took off 3 bases at V and 8 bases at J, with 8 bases between the two ends. The DNA for the CDR3 is TGTGCCAGCAGCGCGACCGGGGGCTACACCTTC. Encoded protein: CASSATGGYTF.

V gene TRBV5-1 combines with J gene TRBJ2-5; D is perhaps TRBD2 (6 bases). The CDR3 totals 13 residues. V was trimmed by 5 bases and J by 5 bases, leaving 13 bases between them. Looked up from germline, CDR1 is SGHRS and CDR2 is YFSETQ. CDR3 sequence (DNA): TGCGCCAGCAGACTCGACCGGGGGGAGACCCAGTACTTC. This gives the protein CASRLDRGETQYF. Supplemented by reference TRBV5-1 and TRBJ2-5, the full variable domain reads KAGVTQTPRYLIKTRGQQVTLSCSPISGHRSVSWYQQTPGQGLQFLFEYFSETQRNKGNFPGRFSGRQFSNSRSEMNVSTLELGDSALYLCASRLDRGETQYFGPGTRLLVL.

The V and J genes are TRBV4-1 and TRBJ1-1, with a tentative D call TRBD1 (6 bases). The V gene's germline CDR1 is MGHRA and CDR2 YSYEKL. CDR3 length equals 14 residues. V shed 2 bases and J shed 4 bases, with 11 bases lying between them. The CDR3 loop reads CASSQLQGFTEAFF. The CDR3 coding sequence is TGCGCCAGCAGCCAACTACAGGGCTTCACTGAAGCTTTCTTT.

The chain combines TRBV5-1 with TRBJ2-1, with D tentatively TRBD1 (5 bases). The germline CDR1 and CDR2 sequences are SGHRS and YFSETQ. The CDR3 length is 13 residues. Trimming removed 0 bases from V and 6 bases from J, with 7 bases in between. The CDR3 DNA follows: TGCGCCAGCAGCTTGGCCGACAGCAATGAGCAGTTCTTC. Its translation is CASSLADSNEQFF.

The chain links TRBV7-8 to TRBJ2-2; TRBD2 agrees at 9 bases. The CDR3 is 12 residues long. Trimming removed 5 bases from V and 10 bases from J; junction bases left unmatched: 2. CDR1 is SGHVS, CDR2 FQNEAQ, per germline. CDR3 residues: CASSRTSEELFF. For the CDR3, the DNA is TGTGCCAGCAGCCGGACTAGCGAGGAGCTGTTTTTT.

The genes are TRBV29-1 and TRBJ1-2; 9 bases fit TRBD1. Germline lookup yields CDR1 SQVTM and CDR2 ANQGSEA. The CDR3 runs to 13 residues. J lost 7 bases, V lost 7 bases, and 10 bases had no gene match. CDR3 nucleotide sequence: TGCAGCGCACGGAAAGGGACAGGGCCTGGCTACACCTTC. Protein product: CSARKGTGPGYTF. The full variable domain, its missing parts supplied by reference TRBV29-1 and TRBJ1-2, is SAVISQKPSRDICQRGTSLTIQCQVDSQVTMMFWYRQQPGQSLTLIATANQGSEATYESGFVIDKFPISRPNLTFSTLTVSNMSPEDSSIYLCSARKGTGPGYTFGSGTRLTVV.

This clone was seen only a few times. The V call is TRBV9, the J call TRBJ1-6; D remains unclear. Trimming left V 4 bases short and J 4 bases short, with 12 bases between. CDR1 and CDR2 (germline): SGDLS, YYNGEE. This CDR3 is 15 amino acids long. Written as DNA, the CDR3 is TGTGCCAGCAGCCCGCGGGATTCGTATAATTCACCCCTCCACTTT. Protein: CASSPRDSYNSPLHF.

V is TRBV7-8 and J is TRBJ1-1; 8 bases agree with TRBD1. CDR3 size: 14 residues. V trimming: 1 base; J trimming: 6 bases; junction bases outside the gene matches: 4. Germline assignment: CDR1 SGHVS and CDR2 FQNEAQ. CDR3 residues: CASSLGTGSAEAFF. The CDR3 bases are TGTGCCAGCAGCTTAGGGACAGGGAGCGCTGAAGCTTTCTTT.

V and J are TRBV27 and TRBJ2-6, with no clear D. The germline gives CDR1 MNHEY, CDR2 SMNVEV (reference sequence). V lost 2 bases and J 1 base, leaving 9 bases between the germline ends. This CDR3 has 16 residues. CDR3 residues: CASSLMVASGANVLTF. The DNA of the CDR3 is TGTGCCAGCAGTTTAATGGTTGCGTCTGGGGCCAACGTCCTGACTTTC.

J is TRBJ1-6 and V is TRBV7-6; 7 nucleotides line up with TRBD1. V shed 5 bases, J shed 8 bases, and the junction held 9 bases outside the gene matches. Germline loops: CDR1 SGHVS, CDR2 FNYEAQ. The CDR3 covers 15 residues. The CDR3 loop reads CASSQRQGRDSPLHF. In DNA, the CDR3 is TGTGCCAGCAGCCAACGACAGGGTCGGGATTCACCCCTCCACTTT.

The chain employs TRBV7-9 and TRBJ1-2, with D perhaps matching TRBD1 (6 bases). Trimming stripped 5 bases from V and 2 bases from J, with 12 bases between. The CDR3 is 14 amino acids. CDR1 and CDR2 (germline): SEHNR, FQNEAQ (reference sequence). Here the CDR3 DNA reads TGTGCCAGCAGCCTCCGGACAGAGAACTATGGCTACACCTTC. Translated, it gives CASSLRTENYGYTF.

CDR3 in amino acids: CASSVATGARGYTF. The CDR3, as DNA: TGTGCCAGCAGCGTAGCCACAGGGGCGAGGGGCTACACCTTC. The rearrangement uses TRBV9 and TRBJ1-2; 7 bases map to TRBD1. Germline assignment: CDR1 SGDLS and CDR2 YYNGEE. CDR3 length equals 14 residues. The V segment lost 0 bases and the J segment 8 bases; nucleotides outside the gene matches: 7.